This entry is about one TCR beta chain. With 3 bases removed from V and 8 bases from J, the gap between germline ends came to 2 bases. There are 11 residues in the CDR3. This entry comes from a study of blood T cell repertoires in COVID-19. In the study overall: PBMCs, B-cell-depleted T cells, or T cells were the source of the cDNA or gDNA that made up the material.

Produced via immunoSEQ multiplex PCR; TCRdb's table is partial and in-frame only. The sample carries about 130,000 clones, 60% to 80% recorded once. This TCR came from a man at least 80 years old with COVID-19, enrolled during active disease. This chain joins TRBV12-3 or TRBV12-4 and TRBJ1-6; D unclear. Sequences were obtained from peripheral blood. The CDR3 DNA is TGTGCCAGCAGTTTCGATTCACCCCTCCACTTT. It codes for CASSFDSPLHF.